Here is one T cell receptor (beta chain) with its context. Its specificity is unknown. Sorted-subset replicate PCR reactions were performed with about 200 ng DNA, corresponding to roughly 27,000 T cell genomes. Some clones are missing from TCRdb's copy, which holds only in-frame ones; the method was immunoSEQ multiplex PCR. The sample contains over 2 million clones, roughly 96% of which appear only once. This record comes from a study of shared clonotypes between healthy human individuals. The study's findings and limits: The genetic and exposure-history diversity represented was limited by few donors.

With V trimmed by 6 bases and J by 4 bases, 17 bases remained unmatched. Germline V gene lookup returns CDR1 KGHSH and CDR2 LQKENI. The length of the CDR3 is 17 residues. The sequencing sample was made of naive CD4+ T cells sorted from blood. Subset denoted: CD45RA+ positively selected. The sequence was obtained from a man younger than 30 in good health. The rearrangement uses TRBV18 and TRBJ1-1, with TRBD1 identical over 7 bases. In nucleotides, the CDR3 is TGTGCCAGCTCCGCCGGGACAGCCTCCTTTAAAGGCACTGAAGCTTTCTTT. Translation gives CASSAGTASFKGTEAFF.